This passage covers 3 T cell receptor beta chains from one sample sequenced in a study of T cell responses to AZD1222 COVID-19 vaccine. Profiling relied on immunoSEQ multiplex PCR, and the TCRdb table lists in-frame clones only, not all of them. The data show tens of thousands of clones, with under 95% seen just once and 3.5% to 5.5% held by the top ten. The specimen was peripheral blood, collected on day 0 of MenACWY control vaccination. These receptors came from an adult in good health.

The rearrangement uses TRBV5-6 and TRBJ2-7; D perhaps matches TRBD2 (6 bases). Trimming removed 6 bases from V and 5 bases from J, with 18 bases in between. Germline V gene sequence: CDR1 SGHDT, CDR2 YYEEEE. The CDR3 has 14 residues. CDR3 sequence reads: CASTPITGVHEQYF. CDR3 coding DNA: TGTGCCAGCACTCCTATAACGGGAGTCCACGAGCAGTACTTC.

The V gene is TRBV5-1, the J gene TRBJ2-3; 9 positions match TRBD1. This CDR3 is 14 amino acids long. J gave up 7 bases and V 0 bases, and 3 bases lay outside the gene matches. The V gene's germline CDR1 is SGHRS and CDR2 YFSETQ. This CDR3 reads CASSLEGTGYTQYF. In DNA, the CDR3 is TGCGCCAGCAGCTTGGAGGGGACAGGGTATACGCAGTATTTT.

The rearrangement joins TRBV29-1 to TRBJ1-2; D is perhaps TRBD1 (6 bases). CDR1 SQVTM and CDR2 ANQGSEA come from the germline V gene. V lost 8 bases and J 8 bases, leaving 24 bases between the germline ends. The length of the CDR3 is 14 residues. The CDR3 DNA follows: TGCAGCCCCACACACGGCGGGGGGGGCTACGGCTACACCTTC. As protein: CSPTHGGGGYGYTF.